This entry lists 14 T cell receptor beta chains sequenced from one sample in a study of T-cell memory formation after mild COVID-19. TCRdb re-called the 5' RACE reads through MiXCR, storing one row per CDR3 protein. Of 250,000 to 350,000 distinct CDR3 sequences detected, just under 20% appear once; the ten largest clones hold around a fifth. Sequencing input: PBMCs or a T cell subset sorted from them (not recorded which). The receptors come from a young man who had mild COVID-19 (a few samples of this study predate the infection). Cell type and time point are not known.

This clonotype has ten or more counts. The chain is built from TRBV4-2 and TRBJ1-1, with 7 positions matching TRBD1. The V gene's germline CDR1 is LGHNA and CDR2 YNFKEQ. The CDR3 length is 13 residues. J was trimmed by 5 bases and V by 1 base; bases with no gene match: 1. This chain's CDR3 is CASSQGQGTEAFF. For the CDR3, the DNA is TGTGCCAGCAGCCAAGGACAGGGTACTGAAGCTTTCTTT.

This clonotype was seen repeatedly, ten times or more. The chain combines TRBV18 with TRBJ2-3; either TRBD1 or TRBD2 may fit D (5 bases each). V was trimmed by 2 bases and J by 4 bases, leaving 7 bases between them. Germline V lookup: CDR1 KGHSH, CDR2 LQKENI. CDR3 length: 13 residues. CDR3 protein: CASSPGGSDTQYF. For the CDR3, the DNA is TGTGCCAGCTCACCAGGGGGATCAGATACGCAGTATTTT. The full variable domain, its missing parts supplied by reference TRBV18 and TRBJ2-3, is NAGVMQNPRHLVRRRGQEARLRCSPMKGHSHVYWYRQLPEEGLKFMVYLQKENIIDESGMPKERFSAEFPKEGPSILRIQQVVRGDSAAYFCASSPGGSDTQYFGPGTRLTVL.

The table lists this clonotype with a few counts. V usage is TRBV5-1 and J usage is TRBJ1-2; no firm D call. The CDR3 extends over 14 amino acids. V lost 1 base, J lost 6 bases, and 13 bases lay in between. Germline V lookup: CDR1 SGHRS, CDR2 YFSETQ. The CDR3 here is CASSLTSTGNGYTF. The CDR3 DNA follows: TGCGCCAGCAGCTTGACATCCACTGGGAATGGCTACACCTTC.

The sample holds a few counts of this clonotype. The rearrangement joins TRBV18 to TRBJ1-1; 7 bases are shared with TRBD1. Germline lookup yields CDR1 KGHSH and CDR2 LQKENI. V gave up 3 bases and J gave up 2 bases; unmatched junction bases: 6. The CDR3 totals 15 residues. This CDR3 is CASSPLRGGNTEAFF. The CDR3, as DNA: TGTGCCAGCTCACCCCTCAGGGGGGGTAACACTGAAGCTTTCTTT.

This clonotype occurred a few times. The rearrangement links TRBV7-3 to TRBJ1-1, with D perhaps matching TRBD1 (5 bases). The V end was cut by 4 bases, the J end by 3 bases, with 12 bases between. Germline V gene lookup returns CDR1 SGHTA and CDR2 FQGTGA. The CDR3 spans 14 residues. The CDR3 sequence is CASSYMGGDTEAFF. DNA for the CDR3: TGTGCCAGCAGCTACATGGGGGGTGACACTGAAGCTTTCTTT.

This clonotype was seen more than once but under ten times. The chain combines TRBV5-6 with TRBJ2-1; 7 nucleotides agree with TRBD1. The CDR3 has 14 residues. The trim removed 4 bases at V and 7 bases at J, leaving 8 bases unmatched. CDR1 and CDR2 (germline): SGHDT, YYEEEE. CDR3 nucleotides: TGTGCCAGCAGCGTTAGACAGGGTCGGAATGAGCAGTTCTTC. This sequence encodes CASSVRQGRNEQFF.

The chain links TRBV5-1 to TRBJ2-5; 15 bases are shared with TRBD2. The CDR3 extends over 16 amino acids. Germline V gives CDR1 SGHRS, CDR2 YFSETQ. The ends lost 5 bases at V and 2 bases at J; junction bases unmatched: 4. CDR3 amino acids: CASRTGTSGGQETQYF. CDR3 sequence (DNA): TGCGCCAGCAGAACAGGGACTAGCGGGGGGCAAGAGACCCAGTACTTC.

This clonotype was found many times. The chain recombines TRBV12-3 or TRBV12-4 with TRBJ2-3; D is possibly TRBD1 or TRBD2 (5 bases each). The CDR3 loop spans 14 amino acids. Trimming took off 5 bases at V and 4 bases at J, with 13 bases between the two ends. CDR3 in DNA: TGTGCCAGCAGTCCTGGGGGTGGAGCAGATACGCAGTATTTT. This codes for CASSPGGGADTQYF.

This clonotype has at least ten counts. The rearrangement links TRBV5-1 to TRBJ2-3; 7 nucleotides align to TRBD1. The CDR3 covers 14 residues. Per the germline V gene, CDR1 is SGHRS and CDR2 is YFSETQ. The V and J ends lost 1 base and 3 bases, in that order; junction bases with no gene match: 2. The CDR3 loop reads CASSLQGETDTQYF. The CDR3 bases are TGCGCCAGCAGCTTGCAGGGGGAGACAGATACGCAGTATTTT.

This chain connects TRBV20-1 to TRBJ2-3, with a tentative D call TRBD1 (5 bases). CDR1 DFQATT and CDR2 SNEGSKA come from the germline V gene (reference sequence). This CDR3 is built from 14 residues. Trimming took 5 bases from V and 1 from J, leaving 13 bases between them. The chain's CDR3 is CSADPQGRTDTQYF. The CDR3 DNA follows: TGCAGTGCTGATCCCCAGGGCCGCACAGATACGCAGTATTTT.

The V gene is TRBV2, the J gene TRBJ1-5, with D unclear. Germline CDR1 reads SNHLY; CDR2 reads FYNNEI. The CDR3 has 16 residues. Trimming removed 6 bases from V and 4 bases from J, with 19 bases in between. CDR3 protein: CASSFTAEERNQPQHF. The CDR3 DNA is TGTGCCAGCAGCTTCACCGCAGAGGAGCGTAATCAGCCCCAGCATTTT.

This clonotype appeared a few times. This chain connects TRBV6-5 to TRBJ1-2; D might be TRBD1 (5 bases). The CDR3 is 14 amino acids. Trimming shortened V by 2 bases and J by 4 bases, and 11 bases separated the two germline ends. Germline CDR1 MNHEY, CDR2 SVGAGI. The CDR3 DNA is TGTGCCAGCAGTTACGGGGGGGGAGGCTATGGCTACACCTTC. It yields the protein CASSYGGGGYGYTF.

This clonotype was counted a few times. The chain combines TRBV12-3 or TRBV12-4 with TRBJ2-5; D ambiguous. The CDR3 covers 11 residues. V dropped 10 bases and J dropped 5 bases, with 11 bases sitting between them. CDR3 in amino acids: CATLVGETQYF. The CDR3 nucleotides read TGTGCCACCCTAGTCGGGGAGACCCAGTACTTC.

Only a few counts were recorded for this clonotype. J is TRBJ1-1 and V is TRBV18; 9 bases are shared with TRBD1. Germline lookup yields CDR1 KGHSH and CDR2 LQKENI. This CDR3 is 15 amino acids long. V shed 6 bases, J shed 5 bases, and the junction held 10 bases outside the gene matches. CDR3 DNA sequence: TGTGCCAGCTCCTCGGACAGGGGAATCAGAACTGAAGCTTTCTTT. Its protein product is CASSSDRGIRTEAFF.